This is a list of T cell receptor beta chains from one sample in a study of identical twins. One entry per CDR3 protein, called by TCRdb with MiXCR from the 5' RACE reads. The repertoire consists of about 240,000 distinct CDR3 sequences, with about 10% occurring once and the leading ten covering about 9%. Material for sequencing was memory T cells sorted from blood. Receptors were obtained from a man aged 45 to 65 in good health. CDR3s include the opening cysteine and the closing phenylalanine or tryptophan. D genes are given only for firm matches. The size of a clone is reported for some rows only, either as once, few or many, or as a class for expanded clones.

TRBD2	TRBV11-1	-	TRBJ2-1	CASSFSLAAFPIRGEQFF	TGTGCCAGCAGCTTTTCCCTAGCGGCCTTCCCTATTAGGGGTGAGCAGTTCTTC
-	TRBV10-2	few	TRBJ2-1	CASSEGLYNEQFF	TGCGCCAGCAGTGAGGGGCTCTACAATGAGCAGTTCTTC
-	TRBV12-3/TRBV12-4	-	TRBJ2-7	CASSFEGRGHEQYF	TGTGCCAGCAGTTTCGAAGGCAGGGGCCACGAGCAGTACTTC
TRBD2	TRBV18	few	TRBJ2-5	CASSRRLAGGHQETQYF	TGTGCCAGCTCACGACGCTTAGCGGGGGGCCACCAAGAGACCCAGTACTTC
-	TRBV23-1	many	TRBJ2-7	CASSHHGTLEQYF	TGCGCCAGCAGTCATCACGGGACACTCGAGCAGTACTTC
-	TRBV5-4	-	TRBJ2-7	CASSPDLPLGYEQYF	TGTGCCAGCAGCCCGGACCTCCCCCTGGGGTACGAGCAGTACTTC
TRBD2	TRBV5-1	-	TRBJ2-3	CASSLAALAGGRTDTQYF	TGCGCCAGCAGCTTGGCCGCGCTAGCGGGGGGGCGCACAGATACGCAGTATTTT
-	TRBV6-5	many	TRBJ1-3	CASSPSDGHSGNTIYF	TGTGCCAGCAGTCCTTCGGACGGCCACTCTGGAAACACCATATATTTT
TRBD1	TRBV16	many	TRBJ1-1	CASSQSGQGAFF	TGTGCCAGCAGCCAATCGGGACAGGGAGCTTTCTTT
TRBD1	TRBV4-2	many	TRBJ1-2	CASSQDGTGGSYGYTF	TGTGCCAGCAGCCAAGACGGGACAGGGGGCAGCTATGGCTACACCTTC
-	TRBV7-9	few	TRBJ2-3	CASSLVGRSVPDTQYF	TGTGCCAGCAGCTTAGTGGGTAGGTCGGTCCCAGATACGCAGTATTTT
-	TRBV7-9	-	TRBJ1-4	CASSSEIPNEKLFF	TGTGCCAGCAGCTCCGAAATCCCCAATGAAAAACTGTTTTTT
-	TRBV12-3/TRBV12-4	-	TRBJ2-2	CASSPRGGGVGELFF	TGTGCCAGCAGCCCTCGGGGAGGGGGGGTCGGGGAGCTGTTTTTT
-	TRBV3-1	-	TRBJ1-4	CASSQAPRLAREKLFF	TGTGCCAGCAGCCAGGCCCCCCGGCTGGCTCGGGAAAAACTGTTTTTT
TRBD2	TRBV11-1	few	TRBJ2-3	CASSLAAGGPSNSDTQYF	TGTGCCAGCAGCTTAGCGGCGGGAGGGCCGTCAAATTCAGATACGCAGTATTTT
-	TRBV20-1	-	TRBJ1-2	CSARDPRYGYTF	TGCAGTGCTAGAGATCCGCGCTATGGCTACACCTTC
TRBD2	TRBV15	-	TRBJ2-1	CATSRGTSGRLGFF	TGTGCCACCAGCAGAGGGACTAGCGGGAGGCTGGGGTTCTTC
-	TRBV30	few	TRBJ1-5	CAWSVQGRPQPQHF	TGTGCCTGGAGCGTTCAAGGGAGGCCTCAGCCCCAGCATTTT
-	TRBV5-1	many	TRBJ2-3	CASSSGLNTDTQYF	TGCGCCAGCAGCTCCGGATTGAACACAGATACGCAGTATTTT
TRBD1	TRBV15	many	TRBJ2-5	CATSLWTGGLETQYF	TGTGCCACCAGCCTGTGGACAGGGGGCTTAGAGACCCAGTACTTC
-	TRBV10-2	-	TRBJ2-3	CAAASGTLVSSTDTQYF	TGCGCCGCAGCCTCCGGGACTTTAGTTTCTAGCACAGATACGCAGTATTTT
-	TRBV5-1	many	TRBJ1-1	CASSPLGESTEAFF	TGCGCCAGCAGCCCCCTGGGCGAGAGTACAGAAGCTTTCTTT